The 8 T cell receptor beta chains given below trace back to one sample, sequenced in a study of T cell changes during pregnancy in multiple sclerosis. Assay used: immunoSEQ multiplex PCR; TCRdb lists only in-frame clones, some missing. The table records 30,000 to 40,000 clones, roughly nine tenths of them present only once. Here the sequenced sample was CD4+ T cells from peripheral blood mononuclear cells, taken in the third trimester of pregnancy. These receptors came from a female donor in good health, enrolled as a control in a pregnancy study.

This clone was counted only a few times. V usage is TRBV7-9 and J usage is TRBJ1-2, with no clear D. From germline, CDR1 is SEHNR and CDR2 FQNEAQ (reference sequence). V was shortened by 4 bases and J by 8 bases, with 14 bases between the two germline ends. The CDR3 sequence is 13 residues long. CDR3 sequence reads: CASSSTPGSGYTF. The CDR3 coding sequence is TGTGCCAGCAGCTCAACCCCCGGGTCAGGCTACACCTTC.

The chain couples TRBV15 to TRBJ1-4, with 12 bases identical to TRBD1. The V gene's germline CDR1 is LNHNV and CDR2 YYDKDF (reference sequence). The CDR3 length is 16 residues. V was clipped by 1 base and J by 7 bases; unmatched bases: 4. CDR3 sequence reads: CATSRASGQGAEKLFF. CDR3 nucleotide sequence: TGTGCCACCAGCAGAGCGTCGGGACAGGGGGCTGAAAAACTGTTTTTT.

The chain links TRBV5-4 to TRBJ2-1, with D perhaps TRBD1 (8 bases). The length of the CDR3 is 14 residues. Germline-derived CDR1 and CDR2 are SGHNT and YYREEE (reference sequence). Trimming took 3 bases from V and 8 from J, leaving 15 bases between them. CDR3 nucleotides: TGTGCCAGCAGCTCCCAGGGGGCGGGGGATGAGCAGTTCTTC. It encodes CASSSQGAGDEQFF.

The rearrangement joins TRBV7-2 to TRBJ2-5, with 9 bases fitting TRBD2. This CDR3 has 17 amino acids. The V and J ends lost 1 base and 5 bases, in that order; junction bases with no gene match: 11. From germline, CDR1 is SGHTA and CDR2 FQGNSA. The CDR3 coding sequence is TGTGCCAGCAGCTTAGTTGGGTTAGCGGGAGTGGGTGAGACCCAGTACTTC. Its translation is CASSLVGLAGVGETQYF.

The chain carries TRBV5-6 and TRBJ2-5; D ambiguous. CDR1 and CDR2 from the germline V gene are SGHDT and YYEEEE. Trimming took off 2 bases at V and 0 bases at J, with 8 bases between the two ends. The length of the CDR3 is 14 residues. The CDR3 loop is CASSFGVYQETQYF. CDR3 nucleotide sequence: TGTGCCAGCAGCTTTGGAGTGTACCAAGAGACCCAGTACTTC.

The chain carries TRBV18 and TRBJ2-2; maybe TRBD2 (6 bases). The CDR3 is 16 residues long. In germline, CDR1 is KGHSH, CDR2 LQKENI. Trimming left V 0 bases short and J 4 bases short, with 12 bases between. DNA of the CDR3: TGTGCCAGCTCACCACCACGACGTAGCGGCACCGGGGAGCTGTTTTTT. Translating gives CASSPPRRSGTGELFF. The variable domain in full, with the rest retrieved from reference TRBV18 and TRBJ2-2, is NAGVMQNPRHLVRRRGQEARLRCSPMKGHSHVYWYRQLPEEGLKFMVYLQKENIIDESGMPKERFSAEFPKEGPSILRIQQVVRGDSAAYFCASSPPRRSGTGELFFGEGSRLTVL.

The chain joins TRBV4-3 to TRBJ2-1; D may be TRBD1 (5 bases). Germline V lookup: CDR1 LGHNA, CDR2 YSLEER. V was trimmed by 0 bases and J by 0 bases, leaving 9 bases between them. The CDR3 totals 16 residues. CDR3 in amino acids: CASSQEGPSSYNEQFF. DNA for the CDR3: TGCGCCAGCAGCCAAGAGGGGCCGAGCTCCTACAATGAGCAGTTCTTC.

J is TRBJ1-5 and V is TRBV19, with D unclear. The germline V gene encodes CDR1 LNHDA and CDR2 SQIVND (reference sequence). The V gene lost 7 bases and the J gene lost 8 bases, with 18 bases spanning the gap. The length of the CDR3 is 14 residues. The CDR3 DNA follows: TGTGCCAGTACCGAAGTCGGGGTTTTTGAGCCCCAGCATTTT. This gives the protein CASTEVGVFEPQHF.